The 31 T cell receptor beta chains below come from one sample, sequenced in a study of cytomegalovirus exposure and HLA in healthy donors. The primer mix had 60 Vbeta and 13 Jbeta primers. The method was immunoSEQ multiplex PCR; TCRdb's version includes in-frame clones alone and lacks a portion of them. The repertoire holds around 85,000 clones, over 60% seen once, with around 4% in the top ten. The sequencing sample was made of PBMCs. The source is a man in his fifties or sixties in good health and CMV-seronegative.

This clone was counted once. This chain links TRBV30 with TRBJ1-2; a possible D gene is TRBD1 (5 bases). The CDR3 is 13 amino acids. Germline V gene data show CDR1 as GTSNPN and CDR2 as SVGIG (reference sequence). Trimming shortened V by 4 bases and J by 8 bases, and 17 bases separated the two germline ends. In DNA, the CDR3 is TGTGCCTGGACAACAGGACCCTCCGGGGGCTACACCTTC. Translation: CAWTTGPSGGYTF.

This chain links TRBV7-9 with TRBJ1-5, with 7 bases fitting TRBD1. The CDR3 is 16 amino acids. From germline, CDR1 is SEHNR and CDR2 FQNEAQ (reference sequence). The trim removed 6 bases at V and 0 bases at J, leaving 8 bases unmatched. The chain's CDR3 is CASSFGTAYSNQPQHF. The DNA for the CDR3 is TGTGCCAGCAGTTTTGGGACAGCTTATAGCAATCAGCCCCAGCATTTT.

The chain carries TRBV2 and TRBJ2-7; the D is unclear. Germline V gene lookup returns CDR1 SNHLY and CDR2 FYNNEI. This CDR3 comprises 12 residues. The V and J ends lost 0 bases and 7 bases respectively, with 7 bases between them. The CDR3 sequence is CASSEALLEQYF. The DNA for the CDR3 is TGTGCCAGCAGTGAAGCCCTCTTAGAGCAGTACTTC.

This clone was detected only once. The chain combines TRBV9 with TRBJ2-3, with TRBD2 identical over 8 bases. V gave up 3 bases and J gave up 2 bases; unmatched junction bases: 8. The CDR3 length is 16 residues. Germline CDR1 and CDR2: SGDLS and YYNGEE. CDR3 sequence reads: CASSGPWRGATDTQYF. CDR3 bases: TGTGCCAGCAGCGGGCCCTGGCGGGGGGCCACAGATACGCAGTATTTT.

The CDR3 sequence: CASSLGQVYEQYF. DNA of the CDR3: TGCGCCAGCAGCTTGGGACAGGTCTACGAGCAGTACTTC. The chain combines TRBV5-1 with TRBJ2-7; tentative D call: TRBD1 (6 bases). The CDR3 extends over 13 amino acids. CDR1 SGHRS and CDR2 YFSETQ come from the germline V gene. Between the trimmed V and J ends, which lost 0 bases and 3 bases, there was a span of 7 bases.

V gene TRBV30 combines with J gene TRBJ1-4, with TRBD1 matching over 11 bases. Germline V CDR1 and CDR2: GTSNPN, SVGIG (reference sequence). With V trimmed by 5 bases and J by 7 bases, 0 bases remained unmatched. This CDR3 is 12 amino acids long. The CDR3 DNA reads TGTGCCTGGGGGACAGGGGGTGAAAAACTGTTTTTT. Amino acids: CAWGTGGEKLFF.

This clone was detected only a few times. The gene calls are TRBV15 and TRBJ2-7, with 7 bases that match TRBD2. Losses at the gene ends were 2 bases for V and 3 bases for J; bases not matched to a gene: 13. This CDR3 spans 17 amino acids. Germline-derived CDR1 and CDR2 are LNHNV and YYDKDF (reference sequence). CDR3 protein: CATSRRTSAAGIYEQYF. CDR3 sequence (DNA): TGTGCCACCAGCAGAAGGACTAGTGCGGCGGGGATCTACGAGCAGTACTTC.

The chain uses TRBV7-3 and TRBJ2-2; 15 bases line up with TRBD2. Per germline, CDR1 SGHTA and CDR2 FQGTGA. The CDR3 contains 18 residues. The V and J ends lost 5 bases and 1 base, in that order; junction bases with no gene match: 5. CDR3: CASSLGTSGGRNTGELFF. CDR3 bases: TGTGCCAGCAGCCTCGGGACTAGCGGGGGGAGGAACACCGGGGAGCTGTTTTTT.

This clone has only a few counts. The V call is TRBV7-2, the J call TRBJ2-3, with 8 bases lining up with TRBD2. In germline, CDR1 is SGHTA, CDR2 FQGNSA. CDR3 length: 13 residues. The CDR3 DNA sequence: TGTGCTGCCGGCGGGGGGTGGGAAGATACGCAGTATTTT. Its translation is CAAGGGWEDTQYF.

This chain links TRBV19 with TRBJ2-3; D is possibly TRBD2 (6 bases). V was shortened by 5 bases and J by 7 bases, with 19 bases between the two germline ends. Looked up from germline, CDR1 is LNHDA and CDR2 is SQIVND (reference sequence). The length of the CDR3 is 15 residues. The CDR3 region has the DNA TGTGCCAGTAGTCCCCGGGACTCTATCATGAATACGCAGTATTTT. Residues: CASSPRDSIMNTQYF.

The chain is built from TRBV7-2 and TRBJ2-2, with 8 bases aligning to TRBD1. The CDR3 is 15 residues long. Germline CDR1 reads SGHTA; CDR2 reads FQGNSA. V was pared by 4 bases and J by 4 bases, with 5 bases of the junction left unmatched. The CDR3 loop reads CASSSRQGTTGELFF. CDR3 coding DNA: TGTGCCAGCAGCTCCCGACAGGGGACCACCGGGGAGCTGTTTTTT.

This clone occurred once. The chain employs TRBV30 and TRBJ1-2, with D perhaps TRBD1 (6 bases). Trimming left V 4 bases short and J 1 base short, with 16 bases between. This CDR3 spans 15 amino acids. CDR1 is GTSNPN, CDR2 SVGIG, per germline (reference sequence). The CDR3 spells CAWKETRDINYGYTF. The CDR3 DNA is TGTGCCTGGAAAGAAACTAGGGACATTAACTATGGCTACACCTTC.

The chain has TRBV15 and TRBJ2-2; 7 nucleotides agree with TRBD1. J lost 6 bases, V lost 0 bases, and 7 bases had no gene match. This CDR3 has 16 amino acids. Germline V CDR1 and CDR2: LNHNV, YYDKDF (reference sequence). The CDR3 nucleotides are TGTGCCACCAGCAGAGATCTGGGACAGAGTTCCGGGGAGCTGTTTTTT. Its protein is CATSRDLGQSSGELFF.

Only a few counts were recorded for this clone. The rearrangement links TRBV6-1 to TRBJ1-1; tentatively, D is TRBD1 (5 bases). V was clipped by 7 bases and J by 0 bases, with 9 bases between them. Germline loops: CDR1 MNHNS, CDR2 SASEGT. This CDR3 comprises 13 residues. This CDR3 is CASTGSVNTEAFF. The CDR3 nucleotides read TGTGCCAGCACAGGGTCGGTGAACACTGAAGCTTTCTTT.

In DNA form, the CDR3 reads TGTGCCAGCAGCCAAGATGAGGGGCGGGGCCTCGGCTCCTACGAGCAGTACTTC. This translates into CASSQDEGRGLGSYEQYF. This chain links TRBV4-2 with TRBJ2-7; D may be TRBD2 (6 bases). The CDR3 loop spans 18 amino acids. V lost 0 bases and J lost 0, with 18 bases in between. The germline V gene encodes CDR1 LGHNA and CDR2 YNFKEQ.

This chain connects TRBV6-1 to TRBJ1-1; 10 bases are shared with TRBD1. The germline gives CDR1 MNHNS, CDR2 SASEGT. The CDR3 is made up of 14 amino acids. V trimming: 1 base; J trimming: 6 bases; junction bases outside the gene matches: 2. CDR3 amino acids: CASSEGTGGPEAFF. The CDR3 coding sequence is TGTGCCAGCAGTGAAGGGACAGGGGGGCCTGAAGCTTTCTTT.

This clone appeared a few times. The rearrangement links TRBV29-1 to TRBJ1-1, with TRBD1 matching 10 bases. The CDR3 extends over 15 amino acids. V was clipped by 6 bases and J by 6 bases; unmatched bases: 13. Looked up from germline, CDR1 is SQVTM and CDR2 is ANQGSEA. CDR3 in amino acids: CSVDERDRGVPEAFF. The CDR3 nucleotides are TGCAGCGTCGACGAGAGGGACAGGGGTGTCCCTGAAGCTTTCTTT.

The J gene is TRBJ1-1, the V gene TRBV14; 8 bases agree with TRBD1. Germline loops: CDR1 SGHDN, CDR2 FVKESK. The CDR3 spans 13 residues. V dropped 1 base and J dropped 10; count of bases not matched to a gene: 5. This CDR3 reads CASSQGQGRAAFF. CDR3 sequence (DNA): TGTGCCAGCAGCCAAGGACAGGGGCGTGCAGCTTTCTTT. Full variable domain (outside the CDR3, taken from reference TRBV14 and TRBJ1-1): EAGVTQFPSHSVIEKGQTVTLRCDPISGHDNLYWYRRVMGKEIKFLLHFVKESKQDESGMPNNRFLAERTGGTYSTLKVQPAELEDSGVYFCASSQGQGRAAFFGQGTRLTVV.

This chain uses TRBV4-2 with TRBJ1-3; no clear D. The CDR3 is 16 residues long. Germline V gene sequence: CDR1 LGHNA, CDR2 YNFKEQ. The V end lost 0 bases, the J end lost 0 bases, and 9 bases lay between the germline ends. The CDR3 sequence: CASSQDPRASGNTIYF. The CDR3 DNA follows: TGTGCCAGCAGCCAAGACCCGCGTGCCTCTGGAAACACCATATATTTT.

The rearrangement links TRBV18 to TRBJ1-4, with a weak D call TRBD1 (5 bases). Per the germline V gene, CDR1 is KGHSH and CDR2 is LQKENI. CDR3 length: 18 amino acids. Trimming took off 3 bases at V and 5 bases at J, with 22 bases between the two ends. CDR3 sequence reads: CASSPQYEMAWGNEKLFF. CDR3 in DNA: TGTGCCAGCTCACCGCAATACGAAATGGCTTGGGGCAATGAAAAACTGTTTTTT. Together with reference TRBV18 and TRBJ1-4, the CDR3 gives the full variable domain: NAGVMQNPRHLVRRRGQEARLRCSPMKGHSHVYWYRQLPEEGLKFMVYLQKENIIDESGMPKERFSAEFPKEGPSILRIQQVVRGDSAAYFCASSPQYEMAWGNEKLFFGSGTQLSVL.

CDR3: CASSPDSPPDEQYF. The DNA for the CDR3 is TGTGCCAGCTCACCCGACAGTCCCCCTGACGAGCAGTACTTC. The chain employs TRBV18 and TRBJ2-7; possible D gene TRBD1, 5 bases. Trimming cost V 3 bases and J 5 bases, with 14 bases left between them. CDR1 is KGHSH and CDR2 is LQKENI in the germline V gene. CDR3 length equals 14 residues.

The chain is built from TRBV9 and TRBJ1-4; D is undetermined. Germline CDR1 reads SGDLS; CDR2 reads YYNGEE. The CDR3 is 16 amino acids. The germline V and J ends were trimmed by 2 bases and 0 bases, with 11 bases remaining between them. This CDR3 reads CASSVGSYSTNEKLFF. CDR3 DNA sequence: TGTGCCAGCAGCGTTGGGAGCTACTCAACTAATGAAAAACTGTTTTTT.

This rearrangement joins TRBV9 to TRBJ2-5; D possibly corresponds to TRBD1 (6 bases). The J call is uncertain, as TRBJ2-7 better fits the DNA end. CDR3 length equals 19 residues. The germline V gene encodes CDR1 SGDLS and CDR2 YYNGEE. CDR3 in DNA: TGTGCCAGCAGCGGGGGGCCCCGGGGTTCAGGGCCGACCGCGAACGAGCAGTACTTC. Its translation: CASSGGPRGSGPTANEQYF.

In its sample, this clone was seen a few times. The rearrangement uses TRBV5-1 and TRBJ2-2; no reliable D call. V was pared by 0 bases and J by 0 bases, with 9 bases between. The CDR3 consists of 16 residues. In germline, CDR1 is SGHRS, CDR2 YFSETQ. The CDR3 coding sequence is TGCGCCAGCAGCTTGGGTCTGTTCGCGAACACCGGGGAGCTGTTTTTT. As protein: CASSLGLFANTGELFF.

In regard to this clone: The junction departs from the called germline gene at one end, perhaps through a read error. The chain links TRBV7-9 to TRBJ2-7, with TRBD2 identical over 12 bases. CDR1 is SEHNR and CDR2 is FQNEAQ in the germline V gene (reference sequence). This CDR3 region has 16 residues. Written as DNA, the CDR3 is TGTTCCAGCAGCCCCCTGACTAGCGGGGGCCGCTACGAGCAGTACTTC. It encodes CSSSPLTSGGRYEQYF.

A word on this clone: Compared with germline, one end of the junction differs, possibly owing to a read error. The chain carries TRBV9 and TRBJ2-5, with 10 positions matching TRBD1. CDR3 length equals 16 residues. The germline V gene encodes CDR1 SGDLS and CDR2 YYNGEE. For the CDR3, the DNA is TGTGCCAACAGCTCAGGTGGACAGGGGGAGCCGGCGACCCAGTACTTC. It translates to CANSSGGQGEPATQYF.

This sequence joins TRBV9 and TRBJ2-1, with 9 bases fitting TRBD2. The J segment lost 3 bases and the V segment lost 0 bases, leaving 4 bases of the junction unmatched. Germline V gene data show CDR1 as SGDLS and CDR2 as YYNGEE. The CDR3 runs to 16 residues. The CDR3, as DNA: TGTGCCAGCAGCGTAGAGGCGGGGGGGCTCTACAATGAGCAGTTCTTC. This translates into CASSVEAGGLYNEQFF.

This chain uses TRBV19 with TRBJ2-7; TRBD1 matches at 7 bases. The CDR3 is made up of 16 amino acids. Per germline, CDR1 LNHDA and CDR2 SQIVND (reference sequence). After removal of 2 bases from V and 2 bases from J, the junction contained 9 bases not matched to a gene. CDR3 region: CASSISGQGVAYEQYF. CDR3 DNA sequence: TGTGCCAGTAGTATATCCGGGCAGGGGGTAGCCTACGAGCAGTACTTC.

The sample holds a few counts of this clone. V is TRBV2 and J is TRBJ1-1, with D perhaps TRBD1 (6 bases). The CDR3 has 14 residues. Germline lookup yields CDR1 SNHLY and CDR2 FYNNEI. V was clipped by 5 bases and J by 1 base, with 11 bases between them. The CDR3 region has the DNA TGTGCCAGCAGTCTCAGGACAGAGAACACTGAAGCTTTCTTT. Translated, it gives CASSLRTENTEAFF.

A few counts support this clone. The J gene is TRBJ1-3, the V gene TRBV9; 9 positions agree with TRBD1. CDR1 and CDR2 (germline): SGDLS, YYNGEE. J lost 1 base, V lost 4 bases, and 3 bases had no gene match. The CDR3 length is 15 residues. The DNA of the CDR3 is TGTGCCAGCAGCCCCGGGACAGGGTCTGGAAACACCATATATTTT. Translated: CASSPGTGSGNTIYF.

CDR3 nucleotides: TGTGCCAGCAGCCATCCAACGGGACAGATGAACACTGAAGCTTTCTTT. Residues: CASSHPTGQMNTEAFF. This chain links TRBV14 with TRBJ1-1; 7 positions agree with TRBD1. The CDR3 runs to 16 residues. Trimming took 3 bases from V and 0 from J; bases not matched to a gene: 7. The germline V gene has CDR1 SGHDN and CDR2 FVKESK.